These 12 T cell receptor beta chains share one sample of origin, sequenced in a study of blood T cell repertoires in COVID-19. Sequenced by immunoSEQ multiplex PCR; TCRdb stores in-frame clones only, minus some. In the table there are about 410,000 clones, approximately 90% of which are singletons. The material sequenced was peripheral blood. The receptors were gathered from a woman aged 40-49 years with COVID-19, enrolled during active disease.

CDR3 DNA sequence: TGTGCCAGCAGCCAAGTACAGAGCACCGGGGAGCTGTTTTTT. This codes for CASSQVQSTGELFF. This chain connects TRBV3-1 (or the pseudogene TRBV3-2) to TRBJ2-2, with D unresolved. This CDR3 comprises 14 residues. CDR1 is LGHDT and CDR2 is YNNKEL in the germline V gene (reference sequence). V lost 1 base and J lost 4, with 7 bases in between.

This sequence joins TRBV6-2 or TRBV6-3 and TRBJ2-7; D is uncertain. Trimming took off 3 bases at V and 3 bases at J, with 12 bases between the two ends. Germline V lookup: CDR1 MNHEY, CDR2 SVGEGT. The CDR3 length is 14 residues. Written as DNA, the CDR3 is TGTGCCAGCAGTTATCCCGACACGATCTACGAGCAGTACTTC. Its translation is CASSYPDTIYEQYF.

The V and J genes are TRBV11-2 and TRBJ2-1, with 11 bases identical to TRBD2. The germline V gene encodes CDR1 SGHAT and CDR2 FQNNGV. This CDR3 has 18 residues. Germline trimming cut 5 bases from V and 6 bases from J; bases unmatched to any gene: 15. This chain's CDR3 is CASSLMGSGRAVVNEQFF. DNA for the CDR3: TGTGCCAGCAGCCTTATGGGTAGCGGGAGGGCCGTCGTCAATGAGCAGTTCTTC.

The chain links TRBV27 to TRBJ2-5, with 12 bases fitting TRBD2. The CDR3 extends over 18 amino acids. Germline V lookup: CDR1 MNHEY, CDR2 SMNVEV (reference sequence). V shed 0 bases and J 2 bases; nucleotides not matched to a gene: 7. The CDR3 DNA follows: TGTGCCAGCAGTTTATCAAGGCTAGCGGGGGGGATTCAAGAGACCCAGTACTTC. It translates to CASSLSRLAGGIQETQYF.

V is TRBV7-8 and J is TRBJ1-1; perhaps TRBD1 as D (5 bases). The CDR3 totals 16 residues. Trimming took off 0 bases at V and 4 bases at J, with 15 bases between the two ends. The V gene's germline CDR1 is SGHVS and CDR2 FQNEAQ. DNA of the CDR3: TGTGCCAGCAGCTTAGCGGTGGACACGGCGTTCACTGAAGCTTTCTTT. Protein: CASSLAVDTAFTEAFF.

This clone was seen only a few times. Other DNA sequences in the same sample also yield this CDR3. The chain uses TRBV3-1 (or the pseudogene TRBV3-2) and TRBJ1-6, with D possibly TRBD1 on 6 matching bases. Trimming took off 4 bases at V and 6 bases at J, with 13 bases between the two ends. Germline CDR1 and CDR2: LGHDT and YNNKEL (reference sequence). The CDR3 contains 15 residues. CDR3 in DNA: TGTGCCAGCAGCCTACAGGGTCTGGGTAATTCACCCCTCCACTTT. Its translation: CASSLQGLGNSPLHF.

The chain employs TRBV27 and TRBJ2-4, with D tentatively TRBD1 (6 bases). CDR3 length: 17 residues. The V end was cut by 5 bases, the J end by 0 bases, with 17 bases between. The germline V gene has CDR1 MNHEY and CDR2 SMNVEV (reference sequence). CDR3 region: CASSPYQGSLAKNIQYF. CDR3 bases: TGTGCCAGCAGTCCATATCAGGGGTCCCTAGCCAAAAACATTCAGTACTTC.

The rearrangement links TRBV19 to TRBJ2-7; D not resolved. V was pared by 1 base and J by 3 bases, with 16 bases between. This CDR3 comprises 16 residues. Germline assignment: CDR1 LNHDA and CDR2 SQIVND (reference sequence). In DNA form, the CDR3 reads TGTGCCAGTAGTATAGCGAGCCCTTCCCTATTCTACGAGCAGTACTTC. This translates into CASSIASPSLFYEQYF.

The genes are TRBV9 and TRBJ1-1; D is unclear. V dropped 2 bases and J dropped 1 base, with 9 bases sitting between them. CDR3 length: 14 amino acids. Germline V gene lookup returns CDR1 SGDLS and CDR2 YYNGEE. In nucleotides, the CDR3 is TGTGCCAGCAGCGTCATAGGAGCGAACACTGAAGCTTTCTTT. Amino acids: CASSVIGANTEAFF.

This clone was recorded only once. This chain joins TRBV7-9 and TRBJ2-6; 11 nucleotides match TRBD1. The V gene's germline CDR1 is SEHNR and CDR2 FQNEAQ (reference sequence). J lost 1 base, V lost 4 bases, and 6 bases had no gene match. CDR3 size: 18 residues. DNA of the CDR3: TGTGCCAGCAGCTCCGGGACAGGGGGAGGATCTGGGGCCAACGTCCTGACTTTC. Its protein product is CASSSGTGGGSGANVLTF.

In this sample, this clone turned up once. The chain has TRBV30 and TRBJ1-4, with 11 nucleotides matching TRBD1. The CDR3 length is 15 residues. V lost 4 bases, J lost 8 bases, and 9 bases stayed unmatched. Germline CDR1 GTSNPN, CDR2 SVGIG (reference sequence). The CDR3 is CAWTGQGVFREKLFF. Written as DNA, the CDR3 is TGTGCCTGGACGGGACAGGGGGTGTTCAGAGAAAAACTGTTTTTT.

The V gene is TRBV19, the J gene TRBJ1-5; 10 bases agree with TRBD1. With V trimmed by 7 bases and J by 7 bases, 10 bases remained unmatched. Germline V lookup: CDR1 LNHDA, CDR2 SQIVND (reference sequence). There are 15 residues in the CDR3. The CDR3 nucleotides are TGTGCCAGTACCGAACGGGACAGGGGATGGCAGCCCCAGCATTTT. Its translation is CASTERDRGWQPQHF.